Presented here are 9 T cell receptor beta chains from one specimen sequenced in a study of T cell changes during pregnancy in multiple sclerosis (dated by TCRdb to between 2017 and 2020). The library was built by means of the immunoSEQ multiplex PCR assay. TCRdb holds this immuneACCESS table with in-frame rearrangements only. Some clones are missing; in checked studies, unresolved V genes explain under half, and the rest has no known cause. For this sample the table gives tens of thousands of clones, of which roughly 92% were detected only once. The ten largest clones represent 3% to 4% of the sample. The sample was peripheral blood, taken after pregnancy. The receptors were gathered from a female donor in good health, enrolled as a control in a pregnancy study.

V gene TRBV18 combines with J gene TRBJ1-1; 9 bases are a match to TRBD1. The germline V gene encodes CDR1 KGHSH and CDR2 LQKENI. Trimming removed 3 bases from V and 6 bases from J; junction bases left unmatched: 11. This CDR3 comprises 16 residues. CDR3 nucleotide sequence: TGTGCCAGCTCACCTGCGAACAGGGGGCCCCGGGCTGAAGCTTTCTTT. Its protein product is CASSPANRGPRAEAFF.

The CDR3 nucleotides read TGTGCCAGCAGTTTTGTTTCCCGGGGGGGAGGAAACACCATATATTTT. It translates to CASSFVSRGGGNTIYF. The chain joins TRBV28 to TRBJ1-3; weak D call: TRBD1 (5 bases). CDR1 and CDR2 (germline): MDHEN, SYDVKM. Trimming stripped 3 bases from V and 4 bases from J, with 16 bases between. The length of the CDR3 is 16 residues.

The chain combines TRBV4-1 with TRBJ1-2; TRBD1 might be the D (6 bases). V shed 3 bases and J shed 3 bases, with 14 bases lying between them. This CDR3 has 15 residues. CDR1 and CDR2 from the germline V gene are MGHRA and YSYEKL. CDR3 region: CASSHPVGGDYGYTF. Here the CDR3 DNA reads TGCGCCAGCAGCCACCCCGTAGGGGGGGACTATGGCTACACCTTC.

This clone was seen only a few times. The chain couples TRBV29-1 to TRBJ1-1; possible D gene TRBD1, 5 bases. The CDR3 consists of 11 residues. From germline, CDR1 is SQVTM and CDR2 ANQGSEA. Trimming took off 2 bases at V and 10 bases at J, with 11 bases between the two ends. CDR3 in amino acids: CSVESRVGAFF. The DNA for the CDR3 is TGCAGCGTTGAAAGCAGGGTGGGAGCTTTCTTT.

This chain joins TRBV4-2 and TRBJ2-5; TRBD1 might be the D (5 bases). Trimming took off 0 bases at V and 1 base at J, with 9 bases between the two ends. This CDR3 is 15 amino acids long. Germline CDR1 LGHNA, CDR2 YNFKEQ. In DNA form, the CDR3 reads TGTGCCAGCAGCCAAGATAGGGGCAGCCAAGAGACCCAGTACTTC. Translation: CASSQDRGSQETQYF.

The V gene is TRBV5-1, the J gene TRBJ2-1; TRBD2 matches at 7 bases. The CDR3 consists of 16 residues. J lost 7 bases, V lost 2 bases, and 12 bases had no gene match. Germline lookup yields CDR1 SGHRS and CDR2 YFSETQ. CDR3 sequence: CASSLQIPGLNNEQFF. In DNA, the CDR3 is TGCGCCAGCAGCTTACAAATCCCGGGACTAAATAATGAGCAGTTCTTC.

The chain links TRBV6-4 to TRBJ2-1, with 16 bases matching TRBD2. The V gene's germline CDR1 is MRHNA and CDR2 SNTAGT. Germline trimming cut 0 bases from V and 4 bases from J; bases unmatched to any gene: 3. The CDR3 length is 18 residues. Written as DNA, the CDR3 is TGTGCCAGCAGTGACTCGGGACTAGCGGGGGGGGATTACAATGAGCAGTTCTTC. This sequence encodes CASSDSGLAGGDYNEQFF.

The chain recombines TRBV18 with TRBJ2-7, with a tentative D call TRBD1 (6 bases). Between the trimmed V and J ends, which lost 1 base and 2 bases, there was a span of 6 bases. Germline lookup yields CDR1 KGHSH and CDR2 LQKENI. The CDR3 runs to 13 residues. DNA for the CDR3: TGTGCCAGCTCACCACGACAGGCCTACGAGCAGTACTTC. Protein product: CASSPRQAYEQYF.

The CDR3 bases are TGCGCCAGCAGGGACTTTAGCCAAAGGACAGATACGCAGTATTTT. This codes for CASRDFSQRTDTQYF. The J gene is TRBJ2-3, the V gene TRBV4-1; TRBD2 is a possible D gene (5 bases). This CDR3 has 15 amino acids. Trimming removed 6 bases from V and 3 bases from J, with 16 bases in between. Germline-derived CDR1 and CDR2 are MGHRA and YSYEKL.